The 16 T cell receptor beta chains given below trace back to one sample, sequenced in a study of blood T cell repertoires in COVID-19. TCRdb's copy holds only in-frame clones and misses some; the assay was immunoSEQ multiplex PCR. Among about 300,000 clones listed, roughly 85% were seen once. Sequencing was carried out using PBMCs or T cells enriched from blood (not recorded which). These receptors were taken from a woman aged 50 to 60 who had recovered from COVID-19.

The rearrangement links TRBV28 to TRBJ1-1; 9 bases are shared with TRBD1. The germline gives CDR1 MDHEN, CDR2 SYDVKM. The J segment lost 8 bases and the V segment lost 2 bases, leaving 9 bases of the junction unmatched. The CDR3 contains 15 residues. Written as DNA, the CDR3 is TGTGCCAGCAGTTTAGGCACTACAGGGGGCGGAGAAGCTTTCTTT. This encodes CASSLGTTGGGEAFF. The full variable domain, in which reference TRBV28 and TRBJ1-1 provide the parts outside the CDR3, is DVKVTQSSRYLVKRTGEKVFLECVQDMDHENMFWYRQDPGLGLRLIYFSYDVKMKEKGDIPEGYSVSREKKERFSLILESASTNQTSMYLCASSLGTTGGGEAFFGQGTRLTVV.

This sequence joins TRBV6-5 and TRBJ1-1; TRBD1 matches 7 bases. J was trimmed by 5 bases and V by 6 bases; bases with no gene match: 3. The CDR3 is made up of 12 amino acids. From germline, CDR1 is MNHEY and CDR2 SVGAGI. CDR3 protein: CASSKGQTEAFF. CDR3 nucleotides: TGTGCCAGCAGCAAGGGACAGACTGAAGCTTTCTTT.

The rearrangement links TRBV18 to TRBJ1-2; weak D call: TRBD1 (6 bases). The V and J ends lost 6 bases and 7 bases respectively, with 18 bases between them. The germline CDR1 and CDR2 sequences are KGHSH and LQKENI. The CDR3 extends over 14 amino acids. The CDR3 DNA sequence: TGTGCCAGCTCCCCTACCACAGCAGGGGTTGGCTACACCTTC. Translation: CASSPTTAGVGYTF.

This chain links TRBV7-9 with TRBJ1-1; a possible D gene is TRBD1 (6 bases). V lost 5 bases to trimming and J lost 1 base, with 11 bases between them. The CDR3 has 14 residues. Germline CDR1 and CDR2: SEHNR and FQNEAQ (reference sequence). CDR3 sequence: CASSPDRWNTEAFF. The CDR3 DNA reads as TGTGCCAGCAGCCCGGACAGATGGAACACTGAAGCTTTCTTT.

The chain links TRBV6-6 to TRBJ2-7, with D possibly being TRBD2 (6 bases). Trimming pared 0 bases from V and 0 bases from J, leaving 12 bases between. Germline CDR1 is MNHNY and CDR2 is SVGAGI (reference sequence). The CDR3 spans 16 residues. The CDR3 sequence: CASSYSGEVSSYEQYF. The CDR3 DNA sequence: TGTGCCAGCAGTTACTCGGGGGAGGTCAGCTCCTACGAGCAGTACTTC.

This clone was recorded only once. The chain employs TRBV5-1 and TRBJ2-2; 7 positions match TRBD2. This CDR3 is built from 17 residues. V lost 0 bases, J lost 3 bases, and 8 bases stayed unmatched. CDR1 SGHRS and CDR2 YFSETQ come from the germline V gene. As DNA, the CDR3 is TGCGCCAGCAGCTTGGAGGGGCGGGGGTTATACACCGGGGAGCTGTTTTTT. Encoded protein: CASSLEGRGLYTGELFF. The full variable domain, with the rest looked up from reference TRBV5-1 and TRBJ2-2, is KAGVTQTPRYLIKTRGQQVTLSCSPISGHRSVSWYQQTPGQGLQFLFEYFSETQRNKGNFPGRFSGRQFSNSRSEMNVSTLELGDSALYLCASSLEGRGLYTGELFFGEGSRLTVL.

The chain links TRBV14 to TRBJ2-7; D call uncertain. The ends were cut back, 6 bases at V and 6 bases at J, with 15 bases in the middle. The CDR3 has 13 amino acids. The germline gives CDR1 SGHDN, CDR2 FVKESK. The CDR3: CASSRSRVAEQYF. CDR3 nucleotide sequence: TGTGCCAGCAGTCGTTCCCGGGTGGCCGAGCAGTACTTC.

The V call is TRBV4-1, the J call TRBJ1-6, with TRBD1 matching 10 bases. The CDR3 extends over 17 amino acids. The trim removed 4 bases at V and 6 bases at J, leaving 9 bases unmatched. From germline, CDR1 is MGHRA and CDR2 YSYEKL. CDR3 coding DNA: TGCGCCAGCAGCCGCGGGAGGGACAGGGGATTTAATTCACCCCTCCACTTT. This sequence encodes CASSRGRDRGFNSPLHF.

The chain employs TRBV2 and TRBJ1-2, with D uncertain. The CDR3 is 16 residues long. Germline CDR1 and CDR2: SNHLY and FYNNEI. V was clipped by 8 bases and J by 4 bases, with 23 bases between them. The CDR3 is CASSGGEERSFYGYTF. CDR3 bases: TGTGCCAGCTCGGGTGGGGAGGAGCGCTCTTTCTATGGCTACACCTTC.

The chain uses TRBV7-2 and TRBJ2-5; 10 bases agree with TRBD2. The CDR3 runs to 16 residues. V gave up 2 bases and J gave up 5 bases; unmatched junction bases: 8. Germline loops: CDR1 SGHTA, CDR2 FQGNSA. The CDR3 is CASSLSLAGVGETQYF. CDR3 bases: TGTGCCAGCAGCTTAAGCCTAGCGGGAGTAGGCGAGACCCAGTACTTC.

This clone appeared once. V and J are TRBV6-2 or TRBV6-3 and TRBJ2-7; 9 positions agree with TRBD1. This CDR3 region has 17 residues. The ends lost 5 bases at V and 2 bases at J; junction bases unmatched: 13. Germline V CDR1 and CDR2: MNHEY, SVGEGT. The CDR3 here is CASSPRFGTGIAYEQYF. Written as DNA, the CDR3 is TGTGCCAGCAGTCCCCGTTTCGGGACAGGGATTGCCTACGAGCAGTACTTC.

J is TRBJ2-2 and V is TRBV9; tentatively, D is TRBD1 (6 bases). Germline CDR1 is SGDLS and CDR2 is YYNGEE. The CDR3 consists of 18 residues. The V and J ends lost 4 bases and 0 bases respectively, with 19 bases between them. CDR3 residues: CASSSPRVGQTNTGELFF. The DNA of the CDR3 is TGTGCCAGCAGCTCCCCCCGGGTGGGACAAACGAACACCGGGGAGCTGTTTTTT.

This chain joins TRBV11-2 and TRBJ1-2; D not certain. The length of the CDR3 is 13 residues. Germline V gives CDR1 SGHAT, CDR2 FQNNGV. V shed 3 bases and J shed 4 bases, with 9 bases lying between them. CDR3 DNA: TGTGCCAGCAGCTTGGCGTACAGCTATGGCTACACCTTC. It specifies CASSLAYSYGYTF.

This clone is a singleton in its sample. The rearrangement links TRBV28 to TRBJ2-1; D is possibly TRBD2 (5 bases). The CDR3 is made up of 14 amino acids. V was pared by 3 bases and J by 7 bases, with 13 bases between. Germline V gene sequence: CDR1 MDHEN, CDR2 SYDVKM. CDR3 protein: CASSLAGSRNEQFF. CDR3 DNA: TGTGCCAGCAGTTTGGCGGGCTCTCGGAATGAGCAGTTCTTC.

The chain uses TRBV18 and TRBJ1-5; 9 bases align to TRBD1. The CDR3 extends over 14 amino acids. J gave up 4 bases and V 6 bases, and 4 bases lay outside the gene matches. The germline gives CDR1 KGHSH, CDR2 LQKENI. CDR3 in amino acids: CASSGTGKNQPQHF. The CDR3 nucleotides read TGTGCCAGCTCGGGGACAGGGAAGAATCAGCCCCAGCATTTT.

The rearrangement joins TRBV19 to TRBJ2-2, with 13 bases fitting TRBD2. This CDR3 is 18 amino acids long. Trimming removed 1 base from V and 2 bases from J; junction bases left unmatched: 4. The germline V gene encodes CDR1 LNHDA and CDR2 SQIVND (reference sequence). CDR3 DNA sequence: TGTGCCAGTAGTATAGTACTAGCGGGGGGGCCAAACACCGGGGAGCTGTTTTTT. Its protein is CASSIVLAGGPNTGELFF.